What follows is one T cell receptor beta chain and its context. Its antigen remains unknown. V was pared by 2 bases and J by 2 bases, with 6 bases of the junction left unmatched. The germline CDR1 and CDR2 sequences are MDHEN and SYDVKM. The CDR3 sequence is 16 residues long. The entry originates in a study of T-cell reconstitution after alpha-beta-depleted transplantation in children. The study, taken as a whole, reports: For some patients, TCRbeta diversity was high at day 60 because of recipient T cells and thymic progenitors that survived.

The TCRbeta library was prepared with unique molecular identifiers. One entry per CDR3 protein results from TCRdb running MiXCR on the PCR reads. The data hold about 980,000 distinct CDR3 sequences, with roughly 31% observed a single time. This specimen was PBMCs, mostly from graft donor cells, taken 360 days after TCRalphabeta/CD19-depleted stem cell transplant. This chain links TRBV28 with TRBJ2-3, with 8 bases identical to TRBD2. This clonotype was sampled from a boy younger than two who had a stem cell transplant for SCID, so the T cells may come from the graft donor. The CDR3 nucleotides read TGTGCCAGCAGTTTAGGCCGACTAGCGACCACAGATACGCAGTATTTT. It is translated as CASSLGRLATTDTQYF.